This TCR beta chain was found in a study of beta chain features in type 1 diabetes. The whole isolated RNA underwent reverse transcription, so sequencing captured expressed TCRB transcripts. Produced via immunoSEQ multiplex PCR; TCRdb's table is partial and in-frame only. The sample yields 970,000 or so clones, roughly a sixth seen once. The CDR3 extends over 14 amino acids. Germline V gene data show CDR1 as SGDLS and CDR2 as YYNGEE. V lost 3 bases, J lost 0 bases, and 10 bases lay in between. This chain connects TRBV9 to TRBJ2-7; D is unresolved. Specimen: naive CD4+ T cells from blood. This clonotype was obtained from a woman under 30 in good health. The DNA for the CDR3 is TGTGCCAGCAGCGCCGACTGGAGCTCCTACGAGCAGTACTTC. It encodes CASSADWSSYEQYF.